Detailed here is one TCR beta chain. This record comes from a study of blood T cell repertoires in COVID-19. Turning to the study itself: From T cells, B-cell-depleted T cells, or PBMCs came the material, which was cDNA or gDNA.

Germline-derived CDR1 and CDR2 are SGHRS and YFSETQ. There are 16 residues in the CDR3. V shed 2 bases, J shed 4 bases, and the junction held 2 bases outside the gene matches. In the original analysis: From reference gene primer amplification, estimates of nucleated cell counts were derived. Produced via immunoSEQ multiplex PCR; TCRdb's table is partial and in-frame only. V, J and clone size are those of that table, while D and trimming were read from the DNA. The sample includes tens of thousands of clones, around 90% of them seen just once. The receptor's source is a man aged 65 to 79 with acute or convalescent COVID-19. This chain joins TRBV5-1 and TRBJ2-1; 14 bases match TRBD2. The sample comprised peripheral blood. DNA of the CDR3: TGCGCCAGCAGCTTAGGACTAGCGGGAGGATACAATGAGCAGTTCTTC. Translating gives CASSLGLAGGYNEQFF.